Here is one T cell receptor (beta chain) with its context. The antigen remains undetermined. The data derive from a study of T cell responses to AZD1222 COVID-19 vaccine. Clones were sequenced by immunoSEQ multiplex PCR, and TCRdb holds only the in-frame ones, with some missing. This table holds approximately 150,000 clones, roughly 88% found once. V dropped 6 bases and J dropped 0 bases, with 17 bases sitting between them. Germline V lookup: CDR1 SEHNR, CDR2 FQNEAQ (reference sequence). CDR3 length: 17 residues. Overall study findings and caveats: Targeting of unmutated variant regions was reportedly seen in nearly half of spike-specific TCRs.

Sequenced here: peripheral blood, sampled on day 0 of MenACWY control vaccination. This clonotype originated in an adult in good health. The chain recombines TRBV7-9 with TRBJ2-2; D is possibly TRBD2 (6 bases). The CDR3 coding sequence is TGTGCCAGCAGACCTCCCCGGAGGGGAGCGAACACCGGGGAGCTGTTTTTT. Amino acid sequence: CASRPPRRGANTGELFF. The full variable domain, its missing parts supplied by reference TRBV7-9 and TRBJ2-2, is DTGVSQNPRHKITKRGQNVTFRCDPISEHNRLYWYRQTLGQGPEFLTYFQNEAQLEKSRLLSDRFSAERPKGSFSTLEIQRTEQGDSAMYLCASRPPRRGANTGELFFGEGSRLTVL.